The 21 T cell receptor beta chains below were found in one sample sequenced in a study of T cells in Graves' hyperthyroidism and ophthalmopathy. TCR beta CDR3 region amplification was performed from RNA transcripts. Initially, a first-round RT-PCR of the TCR CDR3 employed the HTBI primer set. TCRdb ran MiXCR on the multiplex PCR reads and lists one entry per CDR3 protein. The table lists some 350,000 distinct CDR3 sequences, around 13% of them singletons. Sequencing was done on a sample of blood. The source is a woman between 40 and 55 years old with Graves' ophthalmopathy.

This clonotype occurred many times. CDR3 nucleotides: TGTGCCAGCGGCAGCGGGAGTTTCATAGAGACCCAGTACTTC. Its translation: CASGSGSFIETQYF. The chain links TRBV25-1 to TRBJ2-5, with 8 bases matching TRBD2. CDR1 and CDR2 (germline): MGHDK, SYGVNS. After removal of 8 bases from V and 4 bases from J, the junction contained 9 bases not matched to a gene. The CDR3 spans 14 residues.

This clonotype came up a few times. This chain's CDR3 is CASRSTSNQPQHF. As DNA, the CDR3 is TGTGCCAGTAGGAGTACTAGCAATCAGCCCCAGCATTTT. This rearrangement joins TRBV6-1 to TRBJ1-5; D remains unclear. Germline V lookup: CDR1 MNHNS, CDR2 SASEGT. Trimming pared 9 bases from V and 0 bases from J, leaving 9 bases between. There are 13 residues in the CDR3.

There are a few counts of this clonotype. V and J are TRBV10-3 and TRBJ1-5; 12 positions agree with TRBD1. This CDR3 contains 18 residues. The J segment lost 1 base and the V segment lost 6 bases, leaving 10 bases of the junction unmatched. Germline V gene data show CDR1 as ENHRY and CDR2 as SYGVKD. CDR3 residues: CAISSGTGGALSNQPQHF. The CDR3 DNA is TGTGCCATCAGCTCCGGGACAGGGGGCGCATTAAGCAATCAGCCCCAGCATTTT.

In its sample, this clonotype was seen a few times. V is TRBV25-1 and J is TRBJ2-5; 7 positions match TRBD1. Germline assignment: CDR1 MGHDK and CDR2 SYGVNS. The trim removed 2 bases at V and 9 bases at J, leaving 0 bases unmatched. The CDR3 runs to 11 residues. The CDR3: CASSEDRAQYF. CDR3 nucleotide sequence: TGTGCCAGCAGTGAAGACAGGGCCCAGTACTTC. The whole variable domain, remainder taken from reference TRBV25-1 and TRBJ2-5, is EADIYQTPRYLVIGTGKKITLECSQTMGHDKMYWYQQDPGMELHLIHYSYGVNSTEKGDLSSESTVSRIRTEHFPLTLESARPSHTSQYLCASSEDRAQYFGPGTRLLVL.

In this sample, this clonotype turned up many times. The genes are TRBV25-1 and TRBJ2-7; tentatively, D is TRBD1 (5 bases). The CDR3 contains 14 residues. Germline V gene lookup returns CDR1 MGHDK and CDR2 SYGVNS. V gave up 4 bases and J gave up 0 bases, with 10 bases separating them. In DNA form, the CDR3 reads TGTGCCAGCAGTGGACAGTTAAGCTCCTACGAGCAGTACTTC. Translated, it gives CASSGQLSSYEQYF.

This chain uses TRBV7-2 with TRBJ2-1, with 10 bases identical to TRBD2. Per germline, CDR1 SGHTA and CDR2 FQGNSA. This CDR3 comprises 16 residues. Unmatched junction bases numbered 8, after V lost 5 bases and J lost 4 bases. The CDR3 region has the DNA TGTGCCAGCAGCGCCCAAAGCGGGAGGGCGTACAATGAGCAGTTCTTC. As protein: CASSAQSGRAYNEQFF.

This clonotype was recorded at least ten times. The chain has TRBV5-1 and TRBJ2-3; D is unresolved. Trimming removed 0 bases from V and 5 bases from J, with 13 bases in between. The CDR3 extends over 15 amino acids. Germline-derived CDR1 and CDR2 are SGHRS and YFSETQ. The CDR3 region has the DNA TGCGCCAGCAGCTTGGCCAACCGTCGAGGAGATACGCAGTATTTT. Translation: CASSLANRRGDTQYF.

At least ten counts were recorded for this clonotype. The CDR3: CSVVWDRFYNEQFF. The CDR3 DNA reads TGCAGCGTTGTTTGGGACAGGTTTTACAATGAGCAGTTCTTC. J is TRBJ2-1 and V is TRBV29-1, with TRBD1 identical over 8 bases. The CDR3 covers 14 residues. Germline lookup yields CDR1 SQVTM and CDR2 ANQGSEA. V trimming: 4 bases; J trimming: 4 bases; junction bases outside the gene matches: 6.

This clonotype was counted a few times. The J gene is TRBJ1-4, the V gene TRBV28; 8 bases match TRBD1. The CDR3 runs 16 residues. The junction had 8 bases not matched to a gene; V was cut back by 4 bases and J by 4 bases. Germline assignment: CDR1 MDHEN and CDR2 SYDVKM. The DNA of the CDR3 is TGTGCCAGCAGTTCGCCGGACAGGGCTCTTAATGAAAAACTGTTTTTT. It specifies CASSSPDRALNEKLFF.

The rearrangement links TRBV27 to TRBJ2-2; 10 bases line up with TRBD1. Germline V gene sequence: CDR1 MNHEY, CDR2 SMNVEV (reference sequence). The V segment lost 5 bases and the J segment 4 bases; nucleotides outside the gene matches: 19. The CDR3 has 20 residues. CDR3 loop: CASSRQLLREGQGFTGELFF. DNA of the CDR3: TGTGCCAGCAGTCGCCAACTTTTAAGGGAGGGACAGGGGTTCACCGGGGAGCTGTTTTTT.

V and J are TRBV20-1 and TRBJ1-2; D is ambiguous. CDR3 length equals 14 residues. Trimming removed 6 bases at V and 6 bases at J, with 20 bases between. Germline values: CDR1 DFQATT, CDR2 SNEGSKA (reference sequence). The CDR3 here is CSAIGWRTAHGYTF. The CDR3 bases are TGCAGTGCAATCGGGTGGAGGACCGCTCATGGCTACACCTTC.

This clonotype was detected many times. The gene calls are TRBV7-2 and TRBJ2-3; 10 bases agree with TRBD2. V was clipped by 2 bases and J by 3 bases; unmatched bases: 8. This CDR3 contains 17 residues. Looked up from germline, CDR1 is SGHTA and CDR2 is FQGNSA. Written as DNA, the CDR3 is TGTGCCAGCAGCTTATGGGCTAGCGGGGGACAAACAGATACGCAGTATTTT. Its protein product is CASSLWASGGQTDTQYF.

This clonotype was observed many times. CDR3 protein: CASSHGTGGRNTDTQYF. In DNA form, the CDR3 reads TGTGCCAGCAGTCACGGGACAGGGGGCAGGAACACAGATACGCAGTATTTT. V is TRBV6-1 and J is TRBJ2-3, with 12 bases that match TRBD1. This CDR3 is 17 amino acids long. Germline CDR1 MNHNS, CDR2 SASEGT. V shed 5 bases and J 2 bases; nucleotides not matched to a gene: 8.

The chain has TRBV19 and TRBJ1-4; TRBD1 is a possible D gene (5 bases). The CDR3 has 18 residues. The germline V and J ends were trimmed by 1 base and 4 bases, with 19 bases remaining between them. The germline V gene encodes CDR1 LNHDA and CDR2 SQIVND (reference sequence). In nucleotides, the CDR3 is TGTGCCAGTAGTATAGGTTGGACATTTACCGGGAATAATGAAAAACTGTTTTTT. Translated: CASSIGWTFTGNNEKLFF.

In this sample, this clonotype turned up many times. This chain connects TRBV29-1 to TRBJ2-2; 8 nucleotides agree with TRBD2. The CDR3 has 15 amino acids. Trimming removed 4 bases from V and 6 bases from J; junction bases left unmatched: 10. Germline CDR1 is SQVTM and CDR2 is ANQGSEA. The CDR3 DNA sequence: TGCAGCGTTGGTGGAGAGCGGGAGTTTCCCGGGGAGCTGTTTTTT. Translating gives CSVGGEREFPGELFF.

This clonotype has only a few counts. CDR3 sequence reads: CASSLQGATNYGYTF. The CDR3 nucleotides are TGCGCCAGCAGCTTGCAGGGGGCAACTAACTATGGCTACACCTTC. This chain uses TRBV5-1 with TRBJ1-2, with 8 nucleotides matching TRBD1. The V and J ends lost 1 base and 0 bases, in that order; junction bases with no gene match: 2. There are 15 residues in the CDR3. Germline V gene lookup returns CDR1 SGHRS and CDR2 YFSETQ.

V and J are TRBV29-1 and TRBJ2-2, with 8 bases fitting TRBD2. The germline CDR1 and CDR2 sequences are SQVTM and ANQGSEA. V was clipped by 1 base and J by 6 bases; unmatched bases: 13. CDR3 length: 17 amino acids. CDR3 DNA sequence: TGCAGCGTTGAAGGGACTAGCCTCCACCGCGGGGCCGGGGAGCTGTTTTTT. It codes for CSVEGTSLHRGAGELFF.

This clonotype was seen ten or more times. The chain has TRBV24-1 and TRBJ2-3; D unresolved. The CDR3 has 14 amino acids. Trimming stripped 5 bases from V and 0 bases from J, with 8 bases between. CDR1 is KGHDR, CDR2 SFDVKD, per germline. DNA for the CDR3: TGTGCCACCAGTGCCGGAACTAGCACAGATACGCAGTATTTT. Residues: CATSAGTSTDTQYF.

This clonotype was observed a few times. The chain uses TRBV20-1 and TRBJ2-7; a possible D gene is TRBD1 (5 bases). CDR1 and CDR2 from the germline V gene are DFQATT and SNEGSKA (reference sequence). With 3 bases removed from V and 4 bases from J, the gap between germline ends came to 10 bases. There are 12 residues in the CDR3. CDR3 residues: CSASQGYYEQYF. CDR3 coding DNA: TGCAGTGCTAGTCAGGGCTATTACGAGCAGTACTTC.

This clonotype was counted many times. The chain links TRBV5-1 to TRBJ1-5; D gene unclear. The CDR3 is 14 amino acids. Germline CDR1 is SGHRS and CDR2 is YFSETQ. V shed 5 bases and J shed 8 bases, with 17 bases lying between them. This CDR3 is CASSSGVALEPQHF. DNA of the CDR3: TGCGCCAGCAGTTCCGGAGTGGCTTTGGAGCCCCAGCATTTT.

There are many counts of this clonotype. This chain uses TRBV7-8 with TRBJ1-5, with D hard to call. Trimming took off 3 bases at V and 5 bases at J, with 20 bases between the two ends. Germline loops: CDR1 SGHVS, CDR2 FQNEAQ. CDR3 length: 17 amino acids. The CDR3 here is CASSLGSSRRSDQPQHF. DNA for the CDR3: TGTGCCAGCAGCTTGGGGTCCTCTAGGAGAAGTGATCAGCCCCAGCATTTT. The variable domain in full, with the rest retrieved from reference TRBV7-8 and TRBJ1-5, is GAGVSQSPRYKVAKRGQDVALRCDPISGHVSLFWYQQALGQGPEFLTYFQNEAQLDKSGLPSDRFFAERPEGSVSTLKIQRTQQEDSAVYLCASSLGSSRRSDQPQHFGDGTRLSIL.